What follows is one TCR beta chain and its context. The clone's antigen remains unknown. Base qualities are not at hand, and no much larger clone is one base apart. These data belong to a study of OX40 agonist ivuxolimab in advanced cancers. A note on the overall study: Ivuxolimab was an agonistic, fully human IgG2 monoclonal antibody directed against OX40 (CD134), a costimulatory receptor. A male proportion of roughly 85% and a mean age of approximately 58 years, ranging from 23 to 79, were recorded for the dose-escalation cohort. Intravenous ivuxolimab was administered to patients every 2 weeks at six dose levels: 0.01, 0.1, 0.3, 1.5, 3 and 10 mg/kg. The paper describes the monotherapy dose-escalation part (N of about 50 patients) of the phase I trial of ivuxolimab. Peripheral TCRbeta sequencing aimed to test whether ivuxolimab altered TCR sequence diversity and caused clonal T-cell expansion. Patients were allowed to have had prior anti-PD-1, anti-PD-L1 or anti-CTLA-4 therapy, and around 43% of the dose-escalation patients had been treated with checkpoint inhibitors. Of the roughly 52 dose-escalation patients, hepatocellular carcinoma was present in about 20, melanoma in around 15, renal cell carcinoma in 9 and head and neck cancer in 9. Partial responses occurred in three dose-escalation patients: two with cutaneous melanoma and one with hepatocellular carcinoma.

The investigation overall reported the following: In the 0.1-3.0 mg/kg groups, partial responders had among the lowest normalized peripheral clonal expansion, particularly in CD8+ T cells. On average, CD8+ T cells showed more expanded clones than CD4+ T cells after ivuxolimab. Clonal expansion of both CD4+ and CD8+ blood T cells was observed from baseline to week 6 at doses 0.1 to 3.0 mg/kg. The antigen specificity of the peripheral T cells that underwent clonal expansion was not determined. Low levels of normalized T-cell clonal expansion were also shown by some nonresponding patients.

Patients with a history of autoimmune disease or receiving systemic immunosuppression were excluded from the trial. Peripheral blood for TCR sequencing was drawn from every dose cohort at baseline, at cycle 4 day 1 and at cycle 7 day 1. The samples were drawn from a first-in-human, open-label, multicenter phase I dose-escalation trial of ivuxolimab. Adults with locally advanced or metastatic head and neck squamous cell, hepatocellular, melanoma or renal cell carcinoma were enrolled in the trial. Before TCR sequencing, CD4+ T cells and CD8+ T cells from peripheral blood were sorted into separate populations. Its CDR3 holds 15 amino acids, cysteine through phenylalanine. This entry keeps only the CDR3 DNA: 45 bases, framed from base 1. Trimming removed 4 bases from V and 5 bases from J; the gene matches leave 7 bases unexplained. CDR1 and CDR2 are read off the germline V gene as MNHNS and SASEGT. For sequencing of the TCRbeta CDR3 region, genomic DNA was extracted from the sorted cells. TCRbeta CDR3 regions were sequenced using the immunoSEQ Assay. The table was pulled from immuneACCESS by TCRdb, which kept in-frame rearrangements only. Such tables lose some clones; where checked, under half of the loss comes from unresolved V genes, and the rest has no known cause. The sample yields roughly 53,000 clones; just under 90% were counted once. Jointly, the top ten make up 5% to 6% of the sample.

The starting material was CD4+ or CD8+ T cells sorted from blood, obtained in a trial of the OX40 agonist ivuxolimab. In this chain, TRBV6-1 is recombined with TRBJ2-2, and 7 junction bases match TRBD2. This sequence originates from an adult with an advanced solid tumor such as melanoma, head and neck, liver or kidney cancer. The bases are TGTGCCAGCAGTGGGTCTCGCGGGAGTACCGGGGAGCTGTTTTTT. Protein translation: CASSGSRGSTGELFF.